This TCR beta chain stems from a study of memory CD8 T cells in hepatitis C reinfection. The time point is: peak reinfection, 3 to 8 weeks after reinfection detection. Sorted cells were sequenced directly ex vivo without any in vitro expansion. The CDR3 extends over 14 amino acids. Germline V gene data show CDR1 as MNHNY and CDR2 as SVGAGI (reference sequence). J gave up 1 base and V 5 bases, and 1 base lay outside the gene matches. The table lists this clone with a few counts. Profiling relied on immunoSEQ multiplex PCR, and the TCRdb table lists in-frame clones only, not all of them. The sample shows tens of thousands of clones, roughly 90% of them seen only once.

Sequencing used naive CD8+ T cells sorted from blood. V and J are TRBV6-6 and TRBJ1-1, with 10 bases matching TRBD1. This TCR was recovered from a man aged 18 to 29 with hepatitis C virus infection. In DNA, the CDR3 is TGTGCCAGCAGTCGGGACAGGGGGAACACTGAAGCTTTCTTT. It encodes CASSRDRGNTEAFF.